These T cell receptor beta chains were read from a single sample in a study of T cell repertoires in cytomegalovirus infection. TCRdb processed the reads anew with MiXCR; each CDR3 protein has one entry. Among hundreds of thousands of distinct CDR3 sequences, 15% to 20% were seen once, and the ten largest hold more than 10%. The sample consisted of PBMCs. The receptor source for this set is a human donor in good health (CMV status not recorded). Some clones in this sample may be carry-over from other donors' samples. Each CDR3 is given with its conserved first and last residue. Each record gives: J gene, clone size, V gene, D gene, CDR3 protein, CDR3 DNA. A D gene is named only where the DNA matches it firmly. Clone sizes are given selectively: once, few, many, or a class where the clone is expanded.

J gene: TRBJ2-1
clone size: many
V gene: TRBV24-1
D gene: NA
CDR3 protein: CATSDPKGGQKYNEQFF
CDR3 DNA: TGTGCCACCAGTGATCCAAAGGGGGGACAGAAGTACAATGAGCAGTTCTTC

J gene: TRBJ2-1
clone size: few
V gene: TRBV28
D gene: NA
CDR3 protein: CASSFGGAGGNEQFF
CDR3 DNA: TGTGCCAGCAGTTTTGGGGGGGCTGGCGGTAATGAGCAGTTCTTC

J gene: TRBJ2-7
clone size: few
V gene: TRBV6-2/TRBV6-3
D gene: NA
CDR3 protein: CASSYAAPQILYEQYF
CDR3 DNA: TGTGCCAGCAGTTACGCGGCTCCCCAAATCCTCTACGAGCAGTACTTC

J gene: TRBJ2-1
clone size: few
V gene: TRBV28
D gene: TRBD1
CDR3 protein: CASSFGDSNNEQFF
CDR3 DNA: TGTGCCAGCAGTTTCGGGGACAGCAACAATGAGCAGTTCTTC

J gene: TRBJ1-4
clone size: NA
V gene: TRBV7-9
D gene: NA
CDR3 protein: CASSSQGFQEKLFF
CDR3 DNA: TGTGCCAGCAGCTCACAGGGATTTCAGGAAAAACTGTTTTTT

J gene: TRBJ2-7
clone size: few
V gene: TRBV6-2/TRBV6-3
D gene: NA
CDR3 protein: CASMTRTQTYEQYF
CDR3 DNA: TGTGCCAGCATGACCCGGACGCAGACCTACGAGCAGTACTTC

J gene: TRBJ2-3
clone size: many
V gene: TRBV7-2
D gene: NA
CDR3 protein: CASSIPADTQYF
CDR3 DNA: TGTGCCAGCAGCATTCCCGCAGATACGCAGTATTTT

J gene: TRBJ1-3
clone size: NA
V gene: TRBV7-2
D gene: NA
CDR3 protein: CASSPTHRLPNTIYF
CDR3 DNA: TGTGCCAGCAGCCCAACACATCGGCTGCCTAACACCATATATTTT

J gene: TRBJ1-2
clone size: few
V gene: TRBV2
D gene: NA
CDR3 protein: CASSEDSFGYTF
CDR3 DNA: TGTGCCAGCAGCGAGGACAGTTTTGGCTACACCTTC

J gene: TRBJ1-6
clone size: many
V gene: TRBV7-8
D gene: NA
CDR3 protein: CASSLQGAGKSPLHF
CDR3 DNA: TGTGCCAGCAGCTTACAAGGGGCTGGGAAGTCACCCCTCCACTTT

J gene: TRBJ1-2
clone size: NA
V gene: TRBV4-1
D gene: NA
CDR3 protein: CASSQAGPRGYTF
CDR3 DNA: TGCGCCAGCAGCCAAGCCGGGCCACGGGGCTACACCTTC

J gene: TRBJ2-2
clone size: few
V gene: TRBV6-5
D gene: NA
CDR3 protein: CASSYSPITGELFF
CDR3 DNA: TGTGCCAGCAGTTACTCTCCAATTACCGGGGAGCTGTTTTTT

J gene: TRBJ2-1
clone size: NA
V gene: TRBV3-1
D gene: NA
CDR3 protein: CASSQGRGGRNEQFF
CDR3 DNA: TGTGCCAGCAGCCAAGGACGAGGGGGGAGGAATGAGCAGTTCTTC

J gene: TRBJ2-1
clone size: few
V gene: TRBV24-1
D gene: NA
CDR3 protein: CATSQGGEQFF
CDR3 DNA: TGTGCCACCTCCCAGGGGGGTGAGCAGTTCTTC

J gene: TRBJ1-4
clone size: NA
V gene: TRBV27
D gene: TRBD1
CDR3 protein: CASSSVPGQFLEKLFF
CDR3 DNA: TGTGCCAGCAGTTCAGTCCCGGGACAGTTCCTTGAAAAACTGTTTTTT

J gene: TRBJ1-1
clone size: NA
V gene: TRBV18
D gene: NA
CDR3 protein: CASSPDTGYTEAFF
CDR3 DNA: TGTGCCAGCTCACCAGATACAGGTTACACTGAAGCTTTCTTT

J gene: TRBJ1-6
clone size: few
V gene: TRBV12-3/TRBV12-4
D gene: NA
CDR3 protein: CASSLGRYSPLHF
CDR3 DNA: TGTGCCAGCAGTTTGGGACGTTATTCACCCCTCCACTTT

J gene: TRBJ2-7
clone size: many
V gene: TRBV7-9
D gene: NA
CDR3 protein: CASSQSSRGQYF
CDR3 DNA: TGTGCCAGCAGCCAATCCTCCAGAGGGCAGTACTTC

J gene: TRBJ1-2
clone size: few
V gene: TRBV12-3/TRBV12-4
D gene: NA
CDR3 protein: CASSLGRVEYGYTF
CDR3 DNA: TGTGCCAGCAGTTTAGGTCGAGTGGAGTATGGCTACACCTTC

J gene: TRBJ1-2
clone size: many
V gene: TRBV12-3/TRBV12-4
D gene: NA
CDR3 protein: CASSLGLYGRGSGKDGYTF
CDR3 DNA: TGTGCCAGCAGTTTAGGGCTTTACGGCAGGGGAAGTGGAAAAGATGGCTACACCTTC

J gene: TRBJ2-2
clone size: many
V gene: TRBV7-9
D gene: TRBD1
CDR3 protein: CASSLEFGTGGTGELFF
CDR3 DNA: TGTGCCAGCAGCTTAGAATTCGGGACAGGGGGCACCGGGGAGCTGTTTTTT

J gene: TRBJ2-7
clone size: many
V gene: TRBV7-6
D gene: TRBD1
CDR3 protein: CASSLDRGEILYEQYF
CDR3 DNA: TGTGCCAGCAGCTTAGACAGGGGGGAAATCTTATACGAGCAGTACTTC

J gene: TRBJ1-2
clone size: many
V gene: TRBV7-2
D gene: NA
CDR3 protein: CASSSLQEKTMGGYTF
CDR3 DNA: TGTGCCAGCAGCTCGCTACAGGAGAAGACAATGGGTGGCTACACCTTC

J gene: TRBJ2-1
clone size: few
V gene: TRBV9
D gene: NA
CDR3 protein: CASSVGGTDYNEQFF
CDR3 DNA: TGTGCCAGCAGCGTAGGCGGGACAGACTACAATGAGCAGTTCTTC

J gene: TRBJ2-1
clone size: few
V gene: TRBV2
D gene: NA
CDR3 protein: CASGGTYNEQFF
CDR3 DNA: TGTGCCAGCGGCGGAACATACAATGAGCAGTTCTTC

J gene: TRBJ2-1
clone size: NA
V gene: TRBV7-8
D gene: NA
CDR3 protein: CASSLRGASYNEQFF
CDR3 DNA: TGTGCCAGCAGCTTACGCGGGGCCTCCTACAATGAGCAGTTCTTC

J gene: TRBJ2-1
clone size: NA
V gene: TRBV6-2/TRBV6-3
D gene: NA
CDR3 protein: CASQQGVSYNEQFF
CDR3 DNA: TGTGCCAGCCAACAGGGAGTCTCCTACAATGAGCAGTTCTTC

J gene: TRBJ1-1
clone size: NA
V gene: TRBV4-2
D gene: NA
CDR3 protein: CASSQDRTAEAFF
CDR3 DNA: TGTGCCAGCAGCCAAGACCGGACAGCCGAAGCTTTCTTT

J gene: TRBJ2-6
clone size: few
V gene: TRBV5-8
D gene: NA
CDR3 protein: CASSYTGPGANVLTF
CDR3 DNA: TGTGCCAGCAGCTATACAGGGCCTGGGGCCAACGTCCTGACTTTC

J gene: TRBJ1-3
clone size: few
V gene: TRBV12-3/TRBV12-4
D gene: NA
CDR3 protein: CASSSETNQGNTIYF
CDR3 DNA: TGTGCCAGCAGTTCCGAGACTAACCAGGGAAACACCATATATTTT

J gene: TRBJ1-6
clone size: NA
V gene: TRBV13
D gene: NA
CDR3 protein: CASSLAADYNSPLHF
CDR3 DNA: TGTGCCAGCAGCTTAGCAGCGGATTATAATTCACCCCTCCACTTT

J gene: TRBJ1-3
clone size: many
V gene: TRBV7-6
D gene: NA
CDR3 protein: CASSSAFLGNTIYF
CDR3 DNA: TGTGCCAGCAGCTCCGCCTTCCTGGGAAACACCATATATTTT

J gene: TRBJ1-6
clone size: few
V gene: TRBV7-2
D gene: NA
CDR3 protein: CASSLGPSGALSPLHF
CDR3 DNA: TGTGCCAGCAGCTTAGGCCCATCAGGGGCCCTAAGTCCCCTCCACTTT